One and the same sample provided the 5 T cell receptor beta chains below, sequenced in a study of OX40 agonist ivuxolimab in advanced cancers. The data were produced by immunoSEQ multiplex PCR, yet TCRdb's version contains in-frame clones alone and is incomplete. The sample has 20,000 to 25,000 clones, 80% to 90% seen once. Specimen: CD4+ or CD8+ T cells sorted from blood, collected in a trial of the OX40 agonist ivuxolimab. The receptors were gathered from an adult with an advanced solid tumor such as melanoma, head and neck, liver or kidney cancer.

This clone was seen only a few times. This rearrangement joins TRBV2 to TRBJ1-1; D uncertain. Trimming shortened V by 8 bases and J by 2 bases, and 9 bases separated the two germline ends. The CDR3 sequence is 12 residues long. The germline gives CDR1 SNHLY, CDR2 FYNNEI. The CDR3 nucleotides read TGTGCCAGCCTGGGCGCCAACACTGAAGCTTTCTTT. Its protein is CASLGANTEAFF. Drawing the rest from reference TRBV2 and TRBJ1-1, the complete variable domain is EPEVTQTPSHQVTQMGQEVILRCVPISNHLYFYWYRQILGQKVEFLVSFYNNEISEKSEIFDDQFSVERPDGSNFTLKIRSTKLEDSAMYFCASLGANTEAFFGQGTRLTVV.

This chain links TRBV14 with TRBJ2-2, with D hard to call. Trimming removed 1 base at V and 0 bases at J, with 3 bases between. In germline, CDR1 is SGHDN, CDR2 FVKESK. The CDR3 extends over 14 amino acids. In DNA, the CDR3 is TGTGCCAGCAGCCAAGTACCGAACACCGGGGAGCTGTTTTTT. Its protein product is CASSQVPNTGELFF.

J is TRBJ2-3 and V is TRBV5-1; the D is unclear. This CDR3 has 12 amino acids. V lost 4 bases and J lost 0, with 3 bases in between. CDR1 is SGHRS, CDR2 YFSETQ, per germline. As DNA, the CDR3 is TGCGCCAGCAGCGAAAGCACAGATACGCAGTATTTT. As protein: CASSESTDTQYF.

This clone is a singleton in its sample. The chain couples TRBV19 to TRBJ2-2; D is uncertain. CDR3 size: 12 residues. Trimming cost V 4 bases and J 5 bases, with 5 bases left between them. Germline CDR1 LNHDA, CDR2 SQIVND (reference sequence). The CDR3, as DNA: TGTGCCAGTAGTACTGGTACCGGGGAGCTGTTTTTT. Translating gives CASSTGTGELFF. Based on the CDR3 plus reference TRBV19 and TRBJ2-2, the full variable domain is DGGITQSPKYLFRKEGQNVTLSCEQNLNHDAMYWYRQDPGQGLRLIYYSQIVNDFQKGDIAEGYSVSREKKESFPLTVTSAQKNPTAFYLCASSTGTGELFFGEGSRLTVL.

Turning to this clone: An end of the junction does not agree with germline; a read error may underlie this. J is TRBJ1-4 and V is TRBV5-3; D not resolved. TRBV5-3 is noted as an ORF with a role that remains uncertain. The CDR3 loop spans 14 amino acids. The CDR3 region has the DNA TGTGCCAGCAGCTTGATAGCAACTAATGAAAAACTGTTTTTT. The encoded protein is CASSLIATNEKLFF.